This TCR beta chain was identified during a study of blood T cell repertoires in COVID-19. Whole-study context: Samples taken during acute and convalescent COVID-19 were collected in the United States, Italy and Spain. T cells, B-cell-depleted T cells, or PBMCs supplied cDNA or gDNA.

Per the authors' pipeline: Using reference gene primer amplification, nucleated cell counts were estimated. Generated by immunoSEQ multiplex PCR, the TCRdb table keeps only in-frame clones and is missing some. V, J and clone size are taken as reported in that table, and D and trimming were inferred from the DNA itself. The repertoire has 200,000 to 300,000 clones, 80% to 95% of them found once; the top ten carry 2.6%. Seattle patients were enrolled while actively infected and followed longitudinally. Trimming pared 6 bases from V and 6 bases from J, leaving 17 bases between. CDR1 is LNHDA and CDR2 is SQIVND in the germline V gene (reference sequence). CDR3 size: 15 residues. This clone appeared a single time.

The sequence derives from a person under 35 with COVID-19, enrolled during active disease. This chain joins TRBV19 and TRBJ2-2; a weak D match, TRBD2 (6 bases). What was sequenced was peripheral blood. The CDR3 bases are TGTGCCAGTAGGGAGGAGGGCCACTTTCCCGGGGAGCTGTTTTTT. This translates into CASREEGHFPGELFF.